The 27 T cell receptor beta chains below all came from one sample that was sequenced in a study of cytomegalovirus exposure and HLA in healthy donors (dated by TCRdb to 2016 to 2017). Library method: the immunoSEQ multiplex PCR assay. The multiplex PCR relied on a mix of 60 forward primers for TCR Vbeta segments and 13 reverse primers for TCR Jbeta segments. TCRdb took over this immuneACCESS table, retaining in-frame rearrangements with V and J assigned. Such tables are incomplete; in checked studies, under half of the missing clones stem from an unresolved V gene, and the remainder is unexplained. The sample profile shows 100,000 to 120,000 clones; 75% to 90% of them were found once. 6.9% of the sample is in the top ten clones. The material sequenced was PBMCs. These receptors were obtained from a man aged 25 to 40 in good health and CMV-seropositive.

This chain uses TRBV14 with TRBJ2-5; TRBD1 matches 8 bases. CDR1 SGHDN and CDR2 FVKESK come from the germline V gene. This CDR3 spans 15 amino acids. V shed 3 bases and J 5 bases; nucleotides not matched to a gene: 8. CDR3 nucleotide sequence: TGTGCCAGCAGCCACCGTAGGACAGGGCGGGAGACCCAGTACTTC. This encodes CASSHRRTGRETQYF.

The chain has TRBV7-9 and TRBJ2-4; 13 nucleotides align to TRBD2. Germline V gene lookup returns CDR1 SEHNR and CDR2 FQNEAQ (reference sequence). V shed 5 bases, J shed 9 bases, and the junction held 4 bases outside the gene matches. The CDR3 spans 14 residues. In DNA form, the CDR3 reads TGTGCCAGCAGCCGCGGGACTAGCGGGGCCATTCAGTACTTC. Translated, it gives CASSRGTSGAIQYF.

The CDR3 sequence: CASSLSGQSGGYTF. The CDR3 nucleotides read TGCGCCAGCAGCCTATCTGGACAGAGCGGTGGCTACACCTTC. This chain links TRBV4-1 with TRBJ1-2, with D possibly being TRBD1 (6 bases). Looked up from germline, CDR1 is MGHRA and CDR2 is YSYEKL. Trimming took off 4 bases at V and 7 bases at J, with 16 bases between the two ends. The CDR3 is 14 residues long.

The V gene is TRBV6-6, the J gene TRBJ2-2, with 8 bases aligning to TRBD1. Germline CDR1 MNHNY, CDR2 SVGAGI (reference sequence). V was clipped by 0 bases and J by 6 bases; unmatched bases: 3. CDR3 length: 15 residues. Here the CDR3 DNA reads TGTGCCAGCAGTTACTCCGCAGGGGGCCCCGGGGAGCTGTTTTTT. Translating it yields CASSYSAGGPGELFF.

DNA of the CDR3: TGTGCCAGCAGTTTAAACGAAAGGGGCTACGAGCAGTACTTC. Translation: CASSLNERGYEQYF. V usage is TRBV27 and J usage is TRBJ2-7; weak D call: TRBD1 (5 bases). Per the germline V gene, CDR1 is MNHEY and CDR2 is SMNVEV (reference sequence). The V end lost 2 bases, the J end lost 3 bases, and 11 bases lay between the germline ends. The CDR3 totals 14 residues.

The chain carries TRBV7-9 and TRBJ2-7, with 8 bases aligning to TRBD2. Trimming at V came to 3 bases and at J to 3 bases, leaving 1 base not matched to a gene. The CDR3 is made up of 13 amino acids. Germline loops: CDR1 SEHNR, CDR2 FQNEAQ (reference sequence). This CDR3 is CASSLGLDYEQYF. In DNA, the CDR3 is TGTGCCAGCAGCTTGGGACTAGACTACGAGCAGTACTTC.

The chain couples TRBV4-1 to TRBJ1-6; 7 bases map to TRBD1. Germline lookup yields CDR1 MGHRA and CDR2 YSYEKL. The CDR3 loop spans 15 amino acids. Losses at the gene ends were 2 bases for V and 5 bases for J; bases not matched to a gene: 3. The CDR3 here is CASSQRQGNNSPLHF. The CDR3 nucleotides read TGCGCCAGCAGCCAACGACAGGGCAATAATTCACCCCTCCACTTT.

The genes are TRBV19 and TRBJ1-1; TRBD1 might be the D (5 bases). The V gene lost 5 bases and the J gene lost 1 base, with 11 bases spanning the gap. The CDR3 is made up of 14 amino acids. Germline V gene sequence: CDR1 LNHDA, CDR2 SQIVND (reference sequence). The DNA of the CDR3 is TGTGCCAGTAGTCCAGGGTGGGCGAACACTGAAGCTTTCTTT. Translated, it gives CASSPGWANTEAFF.

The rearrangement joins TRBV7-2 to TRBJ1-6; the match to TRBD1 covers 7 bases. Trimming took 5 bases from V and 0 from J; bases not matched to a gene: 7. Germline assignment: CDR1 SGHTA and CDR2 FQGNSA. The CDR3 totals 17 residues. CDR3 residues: CASSLRQGSSYNSPLHF. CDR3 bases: TGTGCCAGCAGCCTACGACAGGGTTCCTCCTATAATTCACCCCTCCACTTT.

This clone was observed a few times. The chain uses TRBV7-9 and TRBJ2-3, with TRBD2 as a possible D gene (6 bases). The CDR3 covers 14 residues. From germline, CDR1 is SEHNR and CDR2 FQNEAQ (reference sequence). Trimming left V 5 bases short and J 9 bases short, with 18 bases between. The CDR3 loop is CASSPPGLLETQYF. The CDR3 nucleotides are TGTGCCAGCAGCCCGCCGGGACTCCTTGAAACGCAGTATTTT.

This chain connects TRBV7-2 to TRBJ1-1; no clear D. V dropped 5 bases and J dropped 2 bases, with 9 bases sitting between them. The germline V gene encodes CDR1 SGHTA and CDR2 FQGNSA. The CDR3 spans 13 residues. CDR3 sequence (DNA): TGTGCCAGCAGCCGAGGGCCCAACACTGAAGCTTTCTTT. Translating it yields CASSRGPNTEAFF.

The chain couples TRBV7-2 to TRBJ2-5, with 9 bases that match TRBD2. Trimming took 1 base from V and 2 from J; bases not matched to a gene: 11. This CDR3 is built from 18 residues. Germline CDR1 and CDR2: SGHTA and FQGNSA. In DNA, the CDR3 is TGTGCCAGCAGCTTAGGGGTAGGGGATAGCGGGGGACAAGAGACCCAGTACTTC. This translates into CASSLGVGDSGGQETQYF.

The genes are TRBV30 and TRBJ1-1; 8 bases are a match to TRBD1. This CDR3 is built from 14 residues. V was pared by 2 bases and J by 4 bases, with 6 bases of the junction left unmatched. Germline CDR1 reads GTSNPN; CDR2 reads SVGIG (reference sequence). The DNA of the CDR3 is TGTGCCTGGAGTAGGCAGGGGGCGCCCACTGAAGCTTTCTTT. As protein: CAWSRQGAPTEAFF.

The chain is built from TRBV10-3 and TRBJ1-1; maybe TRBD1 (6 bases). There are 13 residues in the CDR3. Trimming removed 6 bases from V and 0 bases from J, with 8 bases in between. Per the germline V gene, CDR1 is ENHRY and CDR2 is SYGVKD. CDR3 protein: CAIRDRMNTEAFF. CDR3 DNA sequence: TGTGCCATCAGAGACAGGATGAACACTGAAGCTTTCTTT.

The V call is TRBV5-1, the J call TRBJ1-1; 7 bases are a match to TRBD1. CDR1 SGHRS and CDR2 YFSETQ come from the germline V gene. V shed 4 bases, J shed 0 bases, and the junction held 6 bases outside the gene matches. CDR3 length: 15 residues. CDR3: CASSEAGTVNTEAFF. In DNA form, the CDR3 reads TGCGCCAGCAGCGAGGCCGGGACAGTGAACACTGAAGCTTTCTTT.

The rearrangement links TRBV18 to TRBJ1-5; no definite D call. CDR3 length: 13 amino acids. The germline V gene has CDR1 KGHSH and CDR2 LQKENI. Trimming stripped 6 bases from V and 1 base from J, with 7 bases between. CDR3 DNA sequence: TGTGCCAGCTCCCTGACAAGCAATCAGCCCCAGCATTTT. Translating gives CASSLTSNQPQHF. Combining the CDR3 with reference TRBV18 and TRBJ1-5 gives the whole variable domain NAGVMQNPRHLVRRRGQEARLRCSPMKGHSHVYWYRQLPEEGLKFMVYLQKENIIDESGMPKERFSAEFPKEGPSILRIQQVVRGDSAAYFCASSLTSNQPQHFGDGTRLSIL.

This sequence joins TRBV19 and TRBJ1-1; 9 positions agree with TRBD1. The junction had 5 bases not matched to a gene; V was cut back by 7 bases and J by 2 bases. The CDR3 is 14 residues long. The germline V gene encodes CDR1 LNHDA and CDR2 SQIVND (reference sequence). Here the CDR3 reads CASTADRGNTEAFF. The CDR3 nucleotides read TGTGCCAGTACTGCGGACAGGGGTAACACTGAAGCTTTCTTT. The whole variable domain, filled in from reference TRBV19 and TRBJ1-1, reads DGGITQSPKYLFRKEGQNVTLSCEQNLNHDAMYWYRQDPGQGLRLIYYSQIVNDFQKGDIAEGYSVSREKKESFPLTVTSAQKNPTAFYLCASTADRGNTEAFFGQGTRLTVV.

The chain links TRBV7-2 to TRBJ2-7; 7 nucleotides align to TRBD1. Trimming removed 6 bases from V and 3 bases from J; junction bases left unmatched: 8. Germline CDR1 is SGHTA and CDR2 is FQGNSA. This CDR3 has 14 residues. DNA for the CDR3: TGTGCCAGCAGTTTCAGCCGGGACAGCTACGAGCAGTACTTC. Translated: CASSFSRDSYEQYF.

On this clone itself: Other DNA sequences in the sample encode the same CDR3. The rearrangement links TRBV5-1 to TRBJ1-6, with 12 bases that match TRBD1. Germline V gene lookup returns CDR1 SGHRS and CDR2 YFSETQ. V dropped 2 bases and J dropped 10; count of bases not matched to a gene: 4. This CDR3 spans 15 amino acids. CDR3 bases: TGCGCCAGCAGCTTAAAGGGACAGGGGGCCTCACCCCTCCACTTT. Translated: CASSLKGQGASPLHF.

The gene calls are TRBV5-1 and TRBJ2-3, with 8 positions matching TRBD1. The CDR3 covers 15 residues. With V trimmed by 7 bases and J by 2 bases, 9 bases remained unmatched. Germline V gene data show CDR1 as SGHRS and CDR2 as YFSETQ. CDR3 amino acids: CASSKGQADTDTQYF. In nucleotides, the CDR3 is TGCGCCAGCTCTAAGGGACAGGCGGACACAGATACGCAGTATTTT.

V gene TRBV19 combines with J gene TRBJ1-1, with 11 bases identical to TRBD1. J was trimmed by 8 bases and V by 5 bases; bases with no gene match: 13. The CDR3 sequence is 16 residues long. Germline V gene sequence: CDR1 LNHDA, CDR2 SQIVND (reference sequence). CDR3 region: CASSPGQGAATFEAFF. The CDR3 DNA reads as TGTGCCAGTAGTCCAGGACAGGGGGCGGCCACATTCGAAGCTTTCTTT.

The CDR3 region has the DNA TGTGCCAGCAGCCAGGGGGGATCCTACGAGCAGTACTTC. Protein: CASSQGGSYEQYF. The J gene is TRBJ2-7, the V gene TRBV4-2, with D possibly matching TRBD2 (6 bases). Germline V gene sequence: CDR1 LGHNA, CDR2 YNFKEQ. CDR3 length: 13 residues. V shed 3 bases and J shed 1 base, with 7 bases lying between them.

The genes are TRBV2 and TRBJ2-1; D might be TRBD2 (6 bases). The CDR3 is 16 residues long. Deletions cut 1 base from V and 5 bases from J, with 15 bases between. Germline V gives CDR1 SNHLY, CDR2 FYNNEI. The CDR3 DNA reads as TGTGCCAGCAGTGAAGTAACGGGACTCAAGAACAATGAGCAGTTCTTC. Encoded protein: CASSEVTGLKNNEQFF.

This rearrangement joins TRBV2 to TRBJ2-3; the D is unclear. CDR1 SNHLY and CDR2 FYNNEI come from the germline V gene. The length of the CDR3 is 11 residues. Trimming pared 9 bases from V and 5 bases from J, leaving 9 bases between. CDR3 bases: TGTGCCAGGGGCTCGTTAGATACGCAGTATTTT. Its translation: CARGSLDTQYF.

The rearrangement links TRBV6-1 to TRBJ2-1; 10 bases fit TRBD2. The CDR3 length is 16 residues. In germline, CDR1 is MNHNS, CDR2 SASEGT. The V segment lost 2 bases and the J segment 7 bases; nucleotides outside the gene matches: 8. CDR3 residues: CASSELAGVSRNEQFF. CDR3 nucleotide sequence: TGTGCCAGCAGTGAACTAGCGGGGGTGTCGAGGAATGAGCAGTTCTTC.

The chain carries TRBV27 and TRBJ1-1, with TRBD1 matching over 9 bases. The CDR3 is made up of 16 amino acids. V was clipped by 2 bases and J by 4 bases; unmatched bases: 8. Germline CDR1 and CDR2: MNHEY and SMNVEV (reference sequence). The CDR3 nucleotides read TGTGCCAGCAGTTTAACAGGGGGCGGAGTTGGCACTGAAGCTTTCTTT. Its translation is CASSLTGGGVGTEAFF.

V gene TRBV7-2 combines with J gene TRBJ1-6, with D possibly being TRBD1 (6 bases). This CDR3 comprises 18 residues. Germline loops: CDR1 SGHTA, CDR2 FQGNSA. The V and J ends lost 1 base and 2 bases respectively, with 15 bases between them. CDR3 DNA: TGTGCCAGCAGCTTAGTCGGGCGGGGGGCCACCTATAATTCACCCCTCCACTTT. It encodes CASSLVGRGATYNSPLHF.